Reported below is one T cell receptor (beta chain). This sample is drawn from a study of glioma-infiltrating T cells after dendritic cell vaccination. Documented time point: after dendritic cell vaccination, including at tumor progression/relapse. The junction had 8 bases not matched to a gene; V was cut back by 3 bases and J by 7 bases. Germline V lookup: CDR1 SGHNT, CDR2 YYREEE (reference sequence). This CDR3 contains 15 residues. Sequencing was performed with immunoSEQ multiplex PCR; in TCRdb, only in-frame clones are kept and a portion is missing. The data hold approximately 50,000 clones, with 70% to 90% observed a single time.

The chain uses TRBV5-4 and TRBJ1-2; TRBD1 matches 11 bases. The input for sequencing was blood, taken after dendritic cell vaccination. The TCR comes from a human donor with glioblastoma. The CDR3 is CASSSIGQGASGYTF. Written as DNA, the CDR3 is TGTGCCAGCAGCTCGATCGGACAGGGGGCTAGTGGCTACACCTTC.